This TCR beta chain was obtained from a study of human T cells and chemical hapten exposure. Regarding time point: patch test 1, 2 weeks after DPC sensitization. The treatment denotes: therapeutic diphenylcyclopropenone sensitization with weekly scalp DPC. Germline lookup yields CDR1 DFQATT and CDR2 SNEGSKA (reference sequence). V lost 4 bases to trimming and J lost 4 bases; unmatched junction nucleotides: 4. This CDR3 region has 12 residues. This clonotype was seen only a few times. Each CDR3 protein is one row after TCRdb ran MiXCR on the RACE reads. The sample lists roughly 190,000 distinct CDR3 sequences, around 20% seen once, with approximately 6.7% in the top ten.

The source material was whole blood, sampled in connection with sensitization to the hapten diphenylcyclopropenone (DPC). V gene TRBV20-1 combines with J gene TRBJ2-7; 7 bases fit TRBD2. The source is a woman between 45 and 65 years old with alopecia areata. Some clones in this sample may be carry-over from other donors' samples. The CDR3 here is CSAKGLNYEQYF. For the CDR3, the DNA is TGCAGTGCTAAGGGACTAAATTACGAGCAGTACTTC.